The 11 T cell receptor beta chains given below trace back to one sample, sequenced in a study of blood T cell repertoires in COVID-19. Sequencing used immunoSEQ multiplex PCR; TCRdb keeps in-frame clones, though not all of them. The table includes some 110,000 clones, about 76% detected once. Material: peripheral blood. The receptors here all came from an older woman with acute or convalescent COVID-19.

The chain recombines TRBV6-5 with TRBJ1-1, with D possibly TRBD1 on 5 matching bases. Trimming shortened V by 0 bases and J by 4 bases, and 9 bases separated the two germline ends. This CDR3 comprises 14 residues. From germline, CDR1 is MNHEY and CDR2 SVGAGI. Here the CDR3 DNA reads TGTGCCAGCAGTTACTCTGGGGGGACCACTGAAGCTTTCTTT. It encodes CASSYSGGTTEAFF.

J is TRBJ2-7 and V is TRBV10-3; 11 nucleotides agree with TRBD1. From germline, CDR1 is ENHRY and CDR2 SYGVKD. The CDR3 sequence is 16 residues long. V was pared by 3 bases and J by 4 bases, with 8 bases of the junction left unmatched. Here the CDR3 reads CAISDPTGTGGYEQYF. The CDR3 DNA sequence: TGTGCCATCAGTGACCCCACCGGGACAGGGGGTTACGAGCAGTACTTC.

This sequence joins TRBV5-4 and TRBJ1-2, with a tentative D call TRBD1 (5 bases). Germline V lookup: CDR1 SGHNT, CDR2 YYREEE (reference sequence). The CDR3 has 14 residues. Trimming left V 5 bases short and J 6 bases short, with 17 bases between. CDR3 coding DNA: TGTGCCAGCAGGGTTACGGACACAGGCCATGGCTACACCTTC. Its protein product is CASRVTDTGHGYTF.

Only one count was recorded for this clone. This chain uses TRBV14 with TRBJ2-3; TRBD2 matches at 12 bases. CDR1 is SGHDN and CDR2 is FVKESK in the germline V gene. This CDR3 contains 16 residues. J gave up 1 base and V 4 bases, and 3 bases lay outside the gene matches. The CDR3 DNA reads TGTGCCAGCAGCCCACGGACTAGCGGGGGCACAGATACGCAGTATTTT. It translates to CASSPRTSGGTDTQYF.

V gene TRBV7-2 combines with J gene TRBJ1-6; D is undetermined. Between the trimmed V and J ends, which lost 5 bases and 8 bases, there was a span of 13 bases. This CDR3 spans 14 amino acids. Germline assignment: CDR1 SGHTA and CDR2 FQGNSA. CDR3 nucleotide sequence: TGTGCCAGCAGCCCGCGTAGCCCCTATTCACCCCTCCACTTT. Translated, it gives CASSPRSPYSPLHF. Complete variable domain (other parts from reference TRBV7-2 and TRBJ1-6): GAGVSQSPSNKVTEKGKDVELRCDPISGHTALYWYRQSLGQGLEFLIYFQGNSAPDKSGLPSDRFSAERTGGSVSTLTIQRTQQEDSAVYLCASSPRSPYSPLHFGNGTRLTVT.

The J gene is TRBJ1-2, the V gene TRBV5-1, with TRBD1 matching over 7 bases. The trim removed 6 bases at V and 8 bases at J, leaving 10 bases unmatched. CDR3 size: 13 residues. Germline-derived CDR1 and CDR2 are SGHRS and YFSETQ. As DNA, the CDR3 is TGCGCCAGCACCTGGACAGGTTCGGGAGGCTACACCTTC. It encodes CASTWTGSGGYTF.

The V call is TRBV12-3 or TRBV12-4, the J call TRBJ2-1, with D tentatively TRBD2 (5 bases). The CDR3 is 13 amino acids. The V end was cut by 4 bases, the J end by 3 bases, with 7 bases between. The CDR3 protein is CASSWAGYNEQFF. CDR3 nucleotides: TGTGCCAGCAGTTGGGCGGGCTACAATGAGCAGTTCTTC.

The V call is TRBV20-1, the J call TRBJ2-1; possible D gene TRBD2, 5 bases. The germline V and J ends were trimmed by 7 bases and 8 bases, with 12 bases remaining between them. Per germline, CDR1 DFQATT and CDR2 SNEGSKA (reference sequence). The CDR3 loop spans 11 amino acids. CDR3 nucleotide sequence: TGCAGTGGGTCAGTGGAGGATGAGCAGTTCTTC. This encodes CSGSVEDEQFF.

The V call is TRBV4-2, the J call TRBJ2-3; D perhaps matches TRBD2 (7 bases). The V end lost 1 base, the J end lost 8 bases, and 19 bases lay between the germline ends. There are 16 residues in the CDR3. Germline V lookup: CDR1 LGHNA, CDR2 YNFKEQ. In nucleotides, the CDR3 is TGTGCCAGCAGCCAAGTTACTAGCGAGGGGGAGGGTACGCAGTATTTT. It is translated as CASSQVTSEGEGTQYF.

This rearrangement joins TRBV4-1 to TRBJ1-5; D may be TRBD1 (5 bases). Germline V lookup: CDR1 MGHRA, CDR2 YSYEKL. The V end lost 0 bases, the J end lost 1 base, and 10 bases lay between the germline ends. CDR3 size: 16 residues. The DNA of the CDR3 is TGCGCCAGCAGCCAAGACGGGGGAGGGAGCAATCAGCCCCAGCATTTT. It specifies CASSQDGGGSNQPQHF.

The chain links TRBV6-5 to TRBJ1-1, with D perhaps matching TRBD1 (5 bases). V shed 6 bases and J shed 7 bases, with 18 bases lying between them. CDR3 length equals 14 residues. Germline CDR1 is MNHEY and CDR2 is SVGAGI. CDR3 DNA sequence: TGTGCCAGCAGCCGTCCCCAACGCCAGGGTGAAGCTTTCTTT. It translates to CASSRPQRQGEAFF.